This T cell receptor (beta chain) was profiled in a study of blood T cell repertoires in COVID-19. Germline-derived CDR1 and CDR2 are GTSNPN and SVGIG (reference sequence). The CDR3 sequence is 14 residues long. V was cut by 0 bases and J by 0 bases, with 6 bases left in between. This clone was picked up a small number of times. In the original analysis: Amplification of reference gene primers provided the estimated nucleated cell counts. TCRdb keeps only in-frame clones here, not all; method: immunoSEQ multiplex PCR. That table supplies the V and J calls and clone size; D and trimming were determined from the DNA. The data contain approximately 240,000 clones, approximately 79% of them singletons.

The origin of this receptor is a woman aged 80 or over with active or convalescent COVID-19. The material sequenced was peripheral blood. This chain uses TRBV30 with TRBJ1-3; no firm D call. The CDR3 loop is CAWSVMSSGNTIYF. CDR3 in DNA: TGTGCCTGGAGTGTTATGAGCTCTGGAAACACCATATATTTT.